This note documents a single T cell receptor beta chain sequence. The antigen is undetermined. Germline trimming cut 6 bases from V and 2 bases from J; bases unmatched to any gene: 6. This CDR3 spans 14 amino acids. Germline-derived CDR1 and CDR2 are MNHNY and SVGAGI (reference sequence). This specimen belongs to a study of cytomegalovirus exposure and HLA in healthy donors. Findings of the study overall: Upon later analysis, HLA-associated TCR beta chains proved more clonally expanded than other, equally common chains.

Primers for the PCR totalled 60 Vbeta and 13 Jbeta. The method was immunoSEQ multiplex PCR; TCRdb's version includes in-frame clones alone and lacks a portion of them. In all, the sample yields around 130,000 clones. What was sequenced was PBMCs. J is TRBJ1-1 and V is TRBV6-6, with 7 nucleotides matching TRBD1. The sequence was obtained from a woman aged 40 to 50 in good health and CMV-seronegative. The CDR3 nucleotides are TGTGCCAGCAGGTCCGGGACAGCTAACACTGAAGCTTTCTTT. This gives the protein CASRSGTANTEAFF.